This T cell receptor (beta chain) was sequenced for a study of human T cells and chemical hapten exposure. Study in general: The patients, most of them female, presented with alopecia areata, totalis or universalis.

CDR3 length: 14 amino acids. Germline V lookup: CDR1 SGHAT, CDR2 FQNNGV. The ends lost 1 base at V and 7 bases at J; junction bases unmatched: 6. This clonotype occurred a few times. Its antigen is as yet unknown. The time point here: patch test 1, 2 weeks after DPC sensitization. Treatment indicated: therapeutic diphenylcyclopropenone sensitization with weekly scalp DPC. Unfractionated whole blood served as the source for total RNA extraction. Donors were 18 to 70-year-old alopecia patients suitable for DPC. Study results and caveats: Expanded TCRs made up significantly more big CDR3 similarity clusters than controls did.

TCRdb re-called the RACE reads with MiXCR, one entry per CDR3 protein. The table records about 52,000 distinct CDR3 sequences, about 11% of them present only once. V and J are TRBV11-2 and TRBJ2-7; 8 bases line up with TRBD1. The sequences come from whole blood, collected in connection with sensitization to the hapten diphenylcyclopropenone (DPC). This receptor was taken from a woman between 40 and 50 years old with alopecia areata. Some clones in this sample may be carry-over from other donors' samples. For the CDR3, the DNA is TGTGCCAGCAGCTTAGCACAGGGGGTGCGGGAGCAGTACTTC. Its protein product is CASSLAQGVREQYF.